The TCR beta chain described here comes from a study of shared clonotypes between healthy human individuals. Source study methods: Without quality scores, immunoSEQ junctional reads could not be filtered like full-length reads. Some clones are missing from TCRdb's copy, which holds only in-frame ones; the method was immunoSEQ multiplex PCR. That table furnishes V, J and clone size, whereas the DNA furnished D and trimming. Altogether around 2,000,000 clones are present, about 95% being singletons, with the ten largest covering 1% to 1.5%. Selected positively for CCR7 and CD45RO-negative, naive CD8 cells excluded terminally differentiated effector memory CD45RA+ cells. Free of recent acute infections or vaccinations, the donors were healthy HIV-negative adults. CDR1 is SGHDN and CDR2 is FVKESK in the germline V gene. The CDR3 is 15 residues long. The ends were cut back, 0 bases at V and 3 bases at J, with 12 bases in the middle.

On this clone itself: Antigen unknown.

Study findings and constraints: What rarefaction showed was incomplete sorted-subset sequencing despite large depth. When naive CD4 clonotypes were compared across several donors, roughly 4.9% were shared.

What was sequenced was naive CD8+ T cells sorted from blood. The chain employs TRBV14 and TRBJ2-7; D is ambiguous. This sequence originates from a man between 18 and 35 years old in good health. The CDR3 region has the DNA TGTGCCAGCAGCCAAGAACGGGCGGACGGCTACGAGCAGTACTTC. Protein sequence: CASSQERADGYEQYF.